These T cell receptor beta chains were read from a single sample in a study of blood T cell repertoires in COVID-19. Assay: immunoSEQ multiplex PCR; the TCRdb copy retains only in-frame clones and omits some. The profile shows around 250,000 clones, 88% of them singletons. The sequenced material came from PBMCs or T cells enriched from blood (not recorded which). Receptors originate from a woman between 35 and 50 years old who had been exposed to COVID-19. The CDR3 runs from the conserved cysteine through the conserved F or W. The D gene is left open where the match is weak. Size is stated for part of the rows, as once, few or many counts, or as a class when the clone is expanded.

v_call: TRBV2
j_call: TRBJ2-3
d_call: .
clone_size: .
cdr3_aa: CASSTGQTFSTDTQYF
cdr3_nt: TGTGCCAGCAGCACCGGACAGACCTTCAGCACAGATACGCAGTATTTT

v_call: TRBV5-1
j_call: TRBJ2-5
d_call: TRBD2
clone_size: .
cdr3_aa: CASTPQPAGGLETQYF
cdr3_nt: TGCGCCAGCACCCCCCAGCCAGCGGGGGGGCTGGAGACCCAGTACTTC

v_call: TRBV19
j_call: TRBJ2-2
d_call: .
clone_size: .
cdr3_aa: CASSIVQASNTGELFF
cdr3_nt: TGTGCCAGTAGTATCGTCCAGGCGTCGAACACCGGGGAGCTGTTTTTT

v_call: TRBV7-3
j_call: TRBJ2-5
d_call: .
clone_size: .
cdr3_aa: CASSQGGGETQYF
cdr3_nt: TGTGCCAGCAGCCAAGGAGGAGGTGAGACCCAGTACTTC

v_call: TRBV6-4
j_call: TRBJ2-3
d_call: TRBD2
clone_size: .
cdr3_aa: CASSESSGSITDTQYF
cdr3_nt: TGTGCCAGCAGTGAATCGAGCGGGAGTATTACAGATACGCAGTATTTT

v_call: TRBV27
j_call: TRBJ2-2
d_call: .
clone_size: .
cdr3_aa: CASSYPTPGGTGELFF
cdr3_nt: TGTGCCAGCAGTTACCCCACCCCGGGTGGCACCGGGGAGCTGTTTTTT

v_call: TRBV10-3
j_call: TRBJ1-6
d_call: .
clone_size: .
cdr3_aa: CAISDMSGGYNSPLHF
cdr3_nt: TGTGCCATCAGTGACATGAGTGGGGGGTATAATTCACCCCTCCACTTT

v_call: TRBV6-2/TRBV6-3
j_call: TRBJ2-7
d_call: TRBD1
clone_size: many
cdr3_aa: CASSPRTGWNEQYF
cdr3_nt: TGTGCCAGCAGCCCTCGGACAGGGTGGAACGAGCAGTACTTC

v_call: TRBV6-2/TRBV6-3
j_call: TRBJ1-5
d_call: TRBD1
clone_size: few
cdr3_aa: CASSKQGQPQHF
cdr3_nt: TGTGCCAGCAGTAAACAGGGGCAGCCCCAGCATTTT

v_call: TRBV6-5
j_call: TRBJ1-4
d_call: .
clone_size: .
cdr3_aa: CASRTGGYEKLFF
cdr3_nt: TGTGCCAGCAGGACCGGGGGTTATGAAAAACTGTTTTTT

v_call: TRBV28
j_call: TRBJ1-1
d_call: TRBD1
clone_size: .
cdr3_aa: CASTRPGGSEAFF
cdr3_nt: TGTGCCAGCACCCGCCCAGGGGGCTCTGAAGCTTTCTTT

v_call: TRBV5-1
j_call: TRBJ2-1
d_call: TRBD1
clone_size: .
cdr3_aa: CASSPSLTGKGEQFF
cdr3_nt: TGTGCCAGCAGCCCCTCCTTGACAGGGAAAGGTGAGCAGTTCTTC

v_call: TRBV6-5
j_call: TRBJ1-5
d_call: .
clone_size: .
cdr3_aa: CASSYSLHAGQPQHF
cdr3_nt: TGTGCCAGCAGTTACTCGCTTCACGCGGGTCAGCCCCAGCATTTT

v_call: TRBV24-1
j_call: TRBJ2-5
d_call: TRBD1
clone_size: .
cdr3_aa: CATSVTGGRETQYF
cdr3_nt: TGTGCCACCAGTGTAACAGGGGGACGAGAGACCCAGTACTTC

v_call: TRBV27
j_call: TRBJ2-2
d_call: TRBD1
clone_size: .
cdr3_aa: CASSLSAGQGLNTGELFF
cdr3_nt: TGTGCCAGCAGTTTATCTGCGGGACAGGGACTCAACACCGGGGAGCTGTTTTTT

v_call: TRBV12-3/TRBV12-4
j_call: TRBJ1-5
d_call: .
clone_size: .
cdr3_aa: CASTLSRNQPQHF
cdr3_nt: TGTGCCAGCACCTTGAGCAGGAATCAGCCCCAGCATTTT

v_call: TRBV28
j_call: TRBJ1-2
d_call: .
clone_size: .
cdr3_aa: CASQLGGPNYGYTF
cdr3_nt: TGTGCCAGCCAGCTCGGGGGACCTAACTATGGCTACACCTTC

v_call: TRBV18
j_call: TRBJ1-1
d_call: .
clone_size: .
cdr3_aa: CASSGGQNTEAFF
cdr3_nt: TGTGCCAGCTCAGGGGGACAGAACACTGAAGCTTTCTTT

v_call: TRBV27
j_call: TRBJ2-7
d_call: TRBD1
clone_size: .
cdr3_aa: CASSLGRGPYEQYF
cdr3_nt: TGTGCCAGCAGTTTGGGCAGGGGGCCCTACGAGCAGTACTTC

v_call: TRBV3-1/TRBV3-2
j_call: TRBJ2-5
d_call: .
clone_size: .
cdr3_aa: CASSLTGGGYQETQYF
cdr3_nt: TGTGCCAGCAGCCTCACGGGAGGGGGCTACCAAGAGACCCAGTACTTC

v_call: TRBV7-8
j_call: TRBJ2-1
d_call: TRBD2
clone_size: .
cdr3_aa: CASRQAGSAGGLREQFF
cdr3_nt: TGTGCCAGCAGACAAGCGGGCTCCGCGGGAGGGCTGCGGGAGCAGTTCTTC

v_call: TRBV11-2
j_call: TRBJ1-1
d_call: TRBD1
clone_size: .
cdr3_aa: CASSPGWGQVGRDTEAFF
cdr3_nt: TGTGCCAGCAGCCCGGGGTGGGGACAGGTTGGAAGGGACACTGAAGCTTTCTTT

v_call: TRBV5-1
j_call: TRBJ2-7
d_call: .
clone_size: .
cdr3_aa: CASSLDNYEQYF
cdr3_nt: TGCGCCAGCAGCTTGGACAACTACGAGCAGTACTTC

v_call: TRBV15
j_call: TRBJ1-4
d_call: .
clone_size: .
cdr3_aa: CATSRGTHPNEKLFF
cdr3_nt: TGTGCCACCAGCAGAGGGACACACCCTAATGAAAAACTGTTTTTT

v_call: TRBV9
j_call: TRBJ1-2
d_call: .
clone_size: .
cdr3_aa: CASSVGGRGYTF
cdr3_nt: TGTGCCAGCAGCGTAGGGGGCCGGGGCTACACCTTC

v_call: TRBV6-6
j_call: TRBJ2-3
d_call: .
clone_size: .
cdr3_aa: CASSYAISTDTQYF
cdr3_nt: TGTGCCAGCAGTTACGCTATAAGCACAGATACGCAGTATTTT

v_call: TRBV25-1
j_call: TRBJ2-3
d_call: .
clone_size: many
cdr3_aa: CASSDTGPDIPTDTQYF
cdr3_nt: TGTGCCAGCAGTGACACAGGCCCGGATATCCCCACAGATACGCAGTATTTT

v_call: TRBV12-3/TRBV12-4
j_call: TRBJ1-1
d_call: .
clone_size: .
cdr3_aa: CASSLDQGTEAFF
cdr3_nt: TGTGCCAGCAGTTTAGACCAGGGCACTGAAGCTTTCTTT

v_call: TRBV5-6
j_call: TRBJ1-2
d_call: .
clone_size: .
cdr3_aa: CASSLVSLESPLYGYTF
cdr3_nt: TGTGCCAGCAGCTTGGTTTCTTTGGAGTCCCCCCTCTATGGCTACACCTTC

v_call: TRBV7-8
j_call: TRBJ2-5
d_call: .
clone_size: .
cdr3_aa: CASSPLQTQYF
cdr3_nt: TGTGCCAGCAGCCCACTACAGACCCAGTACTTC

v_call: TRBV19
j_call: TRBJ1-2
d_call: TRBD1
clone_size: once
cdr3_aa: CASSTRDRRGGYTF
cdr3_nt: TGTGCCAGTAGTACAAGGGACAGGCGGGGAGGCTACACCTTC

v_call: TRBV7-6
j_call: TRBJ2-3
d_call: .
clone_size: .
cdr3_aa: CASSAGLGATDTQYF
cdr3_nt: TGTGCCAGCAGCGCGGGCTTGGGGGCCACAGATACGCAGTATTTT

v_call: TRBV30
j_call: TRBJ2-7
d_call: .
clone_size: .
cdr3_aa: CACCQGPLVGPYEQYF
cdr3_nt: TGTGCCTGTTGTCAGGGCCCGCTGGTCGGCCCCTACGAGCAGTACTTC

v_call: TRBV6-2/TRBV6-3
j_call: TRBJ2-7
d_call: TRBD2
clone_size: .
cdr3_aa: CASSLAGGAYEQYF
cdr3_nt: TGTGCCAGCAGTCTAGCGGGGGGCGCCTACGAGCAGTACTTC

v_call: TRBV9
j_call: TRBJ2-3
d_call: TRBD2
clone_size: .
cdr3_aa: CASSGQLAGGLDTQYF
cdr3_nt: TGTGCCAGCAGCGGCCAACTAGCGGGGGGACTAGATACGCAGTATTTT

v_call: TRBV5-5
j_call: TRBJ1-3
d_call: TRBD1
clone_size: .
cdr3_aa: CASSRTGGNGNTIYF
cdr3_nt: TGTGCCAGCAGTCGGACAGGGGGGAATGGAAACACCATATATTTT

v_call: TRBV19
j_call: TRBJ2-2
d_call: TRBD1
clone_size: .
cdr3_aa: CASSMWTGATTGELFF
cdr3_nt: TGTGCCAGTAGCATGTGGACAGGGGCCACCACCGGGGAGCTGTTTTTT

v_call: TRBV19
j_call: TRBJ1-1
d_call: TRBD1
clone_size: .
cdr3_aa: CASSVLGQGGTEAFF
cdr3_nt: TGTGCCAGTAGTGTACTAGGACAGGGGGGCACTGAAGCTTTCTTT

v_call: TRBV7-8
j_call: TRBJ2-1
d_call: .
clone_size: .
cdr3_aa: CASSLPEGANEQFF
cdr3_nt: TGTGCCAGCAGCTTACCGGAGGGTGCTAATGAGCAGTTCTTC